The 10 T cell receptor beta chains presented below share a single source sample, sequenced in a study of Ad26.COV2.S vaccination and SARS-CoV-2 variants. Treatment in this sample: around 19 received Ad26.COV2.S at low or high dose, single or two shots; 5 received placebo; per-sample allocation not given. Material that was analyzed had been drawn on day 63 after the first vaccine or placebo injection. Here immunoSEQ multiplex PCR was the method, and the copy in TCRdb shows in-frame clones only, minus some. The data contain about 680,000 clones, roughly 90% of them seen just once; the ten biggest clones take up 1.5%. Sequenced material: peripheral blood, taken in a trial of Ad26.COV2.S vaccine versus placebo. The source is a person aged 18-65 years who received the Ad26.COV2.S COVID-19 vaccine or a placebo.

The chain links TRBV6-5 to TRBJ1-3; 7 bases agree with TRBD1. The ends lost 2 bases at V and 4 bases at J; junction bases unmatched: 5. Germline V gene data show CDR1 as MNHEY and CDR2 as SVGAGI. The CDR3 contains 15 residues. The chain's CDR3 is CASSYGQGEGNTIYF. In DNA, the CDR3 is TGTGCCAGCAGTTACGGCCAGGGGGAAGGAAACACCATATATTTT.

This chain links TRBV27 with TRBJ2-1; weak D call: TRBD1 (5 bases). With 4 bases removed from V and 5 bases from J, the gap between germline ends came to 12 bases. This CDR3 has 14 residues. In germline, CDR1 is MNHEY, CDR2 SMNVEV (reference sequence). The DNA of the CDR3 is TGTGCCAGCAGTTCTAGGGGCAGAGACAATGAGCAGTTCTTC. This gives the protein CASSSRGRDNEQFF.

The gene calls are TRBV18 and TRBJ2-1, with TRBD2 matching over 7 bases. CDR3 length equals 16 residues. Germline CDR1 KGHSH, CDR2 LQKENI. Trimming took 3 bases from V and 4 from J; bases not matched to a gene: 9. The CDR3 is CASSPNAAGTYNEQFF. As DNA, the CDR3 is TGTGCCAGCTCACCGAACGCAGCGGGAACATACAATGAGCAGTTCTTC. Combining the CDR3 with reference TRBV18 and TRBJ2-1 gives the whole variable domain NAGVMQNPRHLVRRRGQEARLRCSPMKGHSHVYWYRQLPEEGLKFMVYLQKENIIDESGMPKERFSAEFPKEGPSILRIQQVVRGDSAAYFCASSPNAAGTYNEQFFGPGTRLTVL.

The chain couples TRBV2 to TRBJ2-1, with D possibly being TRBD1 (6 bases). Germline lookup yields CDR1 SNHLY and CDR2 FYNNEI. The CDR3 loop spans 13 amino acids. V lost 5 bases and J 3 bases, leaving 8 bases between the germline ends. The CDR3 here is CASSWTVYNEQFF. CDR3 in DNA: TGTGCCAGCAGTTGGACAGTCTACAATGAGCAGTTCTTC.

The V gene is TRBV2, the J gene TRBJ1-4; D is undetermined. V was pared by 5 bases and J by 4 bases, with 11 bases between. Germline CDR1 reads SNHLY; CDR2 reads FYNNEI. The CDR3 consists of 14 residues. CDR3 in DNA: TGTGCCAGCAGTAGACCGGTTGGTAATGAAAAACTGTTTTTT. Residues: CASSRPVGNEKLFF.

The chain employs TRBV9 and TRBJ2-1; 9 bases match TRBD1. Germline V gene lookup returns CDR1 SGDLS and CDR2 YYNGEE. Unmatched junction bases numbered 11, after V lost 0 bases and J lost 10 bases. The CDR3 contains 16 residues. CDR3 sequence: CASSVVGQGQAVEQFF. CDR3 DNA: TGTGCCAGCAGCGTAGTGGGACAGGGTCAGGCAGTGGAGCAGTTCTTC.

The J gene is TRBJ2-3, the V gene TRBV7-7, with TRBD2 identical over 10 bases. The V gene end was trimmed by 5 bases and the J gene end by 4 bases; junction bases not matched to a gene: 6. The CDR3 sequence is 15 residues long. Germline V lookup: CDR1 SSHAT, CDR2 FNYEAQ (reference sequence). The CDR3 protein is CASSASGGGSDTQYF. DNA of the CDR3: TGTGCCAGCAGCGCTAGCGGGGGTGGGTCAGATACGCAGTATTTT.

V gene TRBV5-1 combines with J gene TRBJ2-3; D may be TRBD1 or TRBD2 (5 bases each). Trimming pared 4 bases from V and 2 bases from J, leaving 23 bases between. The CDR3 totals 18 residues. Germline loops: CDR1 SGHRS, CDR2 YFSETQ. DNA for the CDR3: TGCGCCAGCAGCCTCGCAGGAGCTCGGGGCCGCGCCACAGATACGCAGTATTTT. It specifies CASSLAGARGRATDTQYF.

V and J are TRBV2 and TRBJ1-1; perhaps TRBD1 as D (6 bases). This CDR3 region has 11 residues. Trimming pared 5 bases from V and 7 bases from J, leaving 8 bases between. Germline V gene lookup returns CDR1 SNHLY and CDR2 FYNNEI. The CDR3 region has the DNA TGTGCCAGCAGTTACAGGGATGAAGCTTTCTTT. It yields the protein CASSYRDEAFF.

The chain joins TRBV5-6 to TRBJ2-7; 7 positions agree with TRBD1. Germline-derived CDR1 and CDR2 are SGHDT and YYEEEE. The V segment lost 4 bases and the J segment 2 bases; nucleotides outside the gene matches: 6. The CDR3 spans 14 residues. The CDR3 region is CASSRGQRTYEQYF. CDR3 coding DNA: TGTGCCAGCAGCCGGGGACAGCGAACCTACGAGCAGTACTTC.